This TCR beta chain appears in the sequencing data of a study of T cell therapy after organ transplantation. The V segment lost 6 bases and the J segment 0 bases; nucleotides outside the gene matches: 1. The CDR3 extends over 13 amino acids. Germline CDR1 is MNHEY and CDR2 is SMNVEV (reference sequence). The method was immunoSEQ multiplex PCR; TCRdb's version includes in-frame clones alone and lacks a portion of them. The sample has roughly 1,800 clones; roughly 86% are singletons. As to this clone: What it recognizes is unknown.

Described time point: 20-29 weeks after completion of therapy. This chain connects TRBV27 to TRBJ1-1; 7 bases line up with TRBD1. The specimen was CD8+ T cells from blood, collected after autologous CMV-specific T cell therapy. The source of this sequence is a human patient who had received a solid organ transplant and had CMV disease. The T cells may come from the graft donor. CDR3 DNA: TGTGCCAGCAGCACAGGGGTGAACACTGAAGCTTTCTTT. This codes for CASSTGVNTEAFF.